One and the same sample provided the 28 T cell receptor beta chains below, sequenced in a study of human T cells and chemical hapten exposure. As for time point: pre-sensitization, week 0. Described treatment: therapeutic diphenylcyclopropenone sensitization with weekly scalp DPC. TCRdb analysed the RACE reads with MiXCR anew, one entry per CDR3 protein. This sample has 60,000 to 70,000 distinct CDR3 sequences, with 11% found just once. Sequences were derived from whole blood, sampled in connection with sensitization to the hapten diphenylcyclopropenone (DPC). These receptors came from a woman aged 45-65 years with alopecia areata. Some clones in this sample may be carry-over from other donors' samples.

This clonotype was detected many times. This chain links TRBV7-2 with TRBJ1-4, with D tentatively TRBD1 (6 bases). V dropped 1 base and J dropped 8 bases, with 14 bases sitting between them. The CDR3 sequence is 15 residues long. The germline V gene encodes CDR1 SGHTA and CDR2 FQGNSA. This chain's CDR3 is CASSLVLQGGEKLFF. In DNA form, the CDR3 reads TGTGCCAGCAGCTTAGTCCTACAGGGCGGAGAAAAACTGTTTTTT.

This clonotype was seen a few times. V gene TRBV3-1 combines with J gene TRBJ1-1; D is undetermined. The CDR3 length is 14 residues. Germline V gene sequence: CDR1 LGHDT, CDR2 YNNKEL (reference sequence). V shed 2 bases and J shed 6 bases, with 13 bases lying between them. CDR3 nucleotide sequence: TGTGCCAGCAGCCAATTGGCAGCAGGTCCTGAAGCTTTCTTT. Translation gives CASSQLAAGPEAFF.

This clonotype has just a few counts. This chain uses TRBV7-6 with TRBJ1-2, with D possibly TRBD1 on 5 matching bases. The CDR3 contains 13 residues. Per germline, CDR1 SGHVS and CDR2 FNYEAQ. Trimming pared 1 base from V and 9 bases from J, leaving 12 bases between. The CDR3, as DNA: TGTGCCAGCAGCTTAGTTCAGGGAGGGAGCTACACCTTC. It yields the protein CASSLVQGGSYTF. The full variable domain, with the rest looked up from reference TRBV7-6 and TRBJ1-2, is GAGVSQSPRYKVTKRGQDVALRCDPISGHVSLYWYRQALGQGPEFLTYFNYEAQQDKSGLPNDRFSAERPEGSISTLTIQRTEQRDSAMYRCASSLVQGGSYTFGSGTRLTVV.

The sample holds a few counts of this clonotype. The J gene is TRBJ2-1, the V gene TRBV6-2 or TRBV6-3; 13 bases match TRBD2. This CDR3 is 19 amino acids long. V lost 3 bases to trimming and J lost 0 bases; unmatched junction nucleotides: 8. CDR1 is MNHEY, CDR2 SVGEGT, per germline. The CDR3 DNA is TGTGCCAGCAGTTATCCGGGACTAGCGGGACTGAGCTCCTACAATGAGCAGTTCTTC. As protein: CASSYPGLAGLSSYNEQFF.

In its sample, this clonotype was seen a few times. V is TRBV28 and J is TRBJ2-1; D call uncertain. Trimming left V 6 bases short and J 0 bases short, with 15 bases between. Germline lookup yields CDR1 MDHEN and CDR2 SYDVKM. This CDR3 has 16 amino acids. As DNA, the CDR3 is TGTGCCAGCAGCCCCCCGGGCCTCAGCTCCTACAATGAGCAGTTCTTC. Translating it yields CASSPPGLSSYNEQFF.

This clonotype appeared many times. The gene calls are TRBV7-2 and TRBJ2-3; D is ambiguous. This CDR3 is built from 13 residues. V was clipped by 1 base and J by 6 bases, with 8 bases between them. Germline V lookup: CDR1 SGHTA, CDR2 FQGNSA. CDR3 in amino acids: CASSLGNEDTQYF. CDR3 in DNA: TGTGCCAGCAGCTTAGGTAACGAGGATACGCAGTATTTT.

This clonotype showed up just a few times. The CDR3 DNA follows: TGTGCCAGTAAAGGAGGGGGCAATGAGCAGTTCTTC. The encoded protein is CASKGGGNEQFF. The chain is built from TRBV6-6 and TRBJ2-1; D may correspond to TRBD1 or TRBD2 (6 bases each). The germline V and J ends were trimmed by 9 bases and 6 bases, with 12 bases remaining between them. The CDR3 length is 12 residues. The germline CDR1 and CDR2 sequences are MNHNY and SVGAGI (reference sequence).

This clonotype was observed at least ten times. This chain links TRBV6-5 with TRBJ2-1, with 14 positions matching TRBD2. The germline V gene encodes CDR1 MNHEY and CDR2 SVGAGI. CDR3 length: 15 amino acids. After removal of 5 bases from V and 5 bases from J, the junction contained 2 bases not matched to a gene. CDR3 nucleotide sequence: TGTGCCAGCAGTGGGGGACTAGCGGGGGACAATGAGCAGTTCTTC. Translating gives CASSGGLAGDNEQFF.

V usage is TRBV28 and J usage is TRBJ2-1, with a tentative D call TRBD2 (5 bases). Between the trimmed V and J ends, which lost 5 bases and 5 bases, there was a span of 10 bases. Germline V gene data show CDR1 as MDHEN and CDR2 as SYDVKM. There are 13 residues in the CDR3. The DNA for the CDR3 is TGTGCCAGCAGTACGCCGGGAAACAATGAGCAGTTCTTC. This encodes CASSTPGNNEQFF.

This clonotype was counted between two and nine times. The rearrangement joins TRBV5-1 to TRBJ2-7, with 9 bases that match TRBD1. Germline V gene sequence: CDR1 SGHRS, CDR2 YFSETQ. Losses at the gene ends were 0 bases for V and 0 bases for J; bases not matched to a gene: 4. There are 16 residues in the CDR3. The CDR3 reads CASSLAWTGVSYEQYF. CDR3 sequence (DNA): TGCGCCAGCAGCTTGGCCTGGACAGGGGTCTCCTACGAGCAGTACTTC.

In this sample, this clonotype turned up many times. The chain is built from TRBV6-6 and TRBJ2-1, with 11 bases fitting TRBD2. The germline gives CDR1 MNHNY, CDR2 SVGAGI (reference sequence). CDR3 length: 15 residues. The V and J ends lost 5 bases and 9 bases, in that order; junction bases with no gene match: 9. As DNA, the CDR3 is TGTGCCAGCAGTACCATAGCGGGAGGGCCGGGTGAGCAGTTCTTC. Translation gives CASSTIAGGPGEQFF.

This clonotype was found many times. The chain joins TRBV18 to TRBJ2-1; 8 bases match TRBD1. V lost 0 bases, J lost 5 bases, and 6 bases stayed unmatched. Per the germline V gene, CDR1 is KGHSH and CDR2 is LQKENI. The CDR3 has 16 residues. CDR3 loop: CASSPPDRQGHNEQFF. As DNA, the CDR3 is TGTGCCAGCTCACCACCAGATCGACAGGGGCACAATGAGCAGTTCTTC.

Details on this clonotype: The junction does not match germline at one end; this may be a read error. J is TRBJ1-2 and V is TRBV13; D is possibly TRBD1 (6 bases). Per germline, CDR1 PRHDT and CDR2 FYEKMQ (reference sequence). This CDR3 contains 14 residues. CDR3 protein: CASRLGQPNYGYTF. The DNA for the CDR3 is TGTGCCAGCAGGTTAGGACAGCCAAACTATGGCTACACCTTC.

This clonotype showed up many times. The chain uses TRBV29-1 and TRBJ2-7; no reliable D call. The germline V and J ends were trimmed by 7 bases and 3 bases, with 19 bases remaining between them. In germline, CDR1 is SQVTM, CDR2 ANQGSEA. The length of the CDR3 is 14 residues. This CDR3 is CSASPGLHDYEQYF. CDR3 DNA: TGCAGCGCCAGCCCGGGCCTCCATGACTACGAGCAGTACTTC.

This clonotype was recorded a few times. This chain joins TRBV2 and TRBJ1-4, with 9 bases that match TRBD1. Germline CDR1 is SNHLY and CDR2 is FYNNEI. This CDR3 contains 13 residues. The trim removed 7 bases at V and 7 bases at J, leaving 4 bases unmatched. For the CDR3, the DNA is TGTGCCAGCAAGCGGGACAGGGTTGAAAAACTGTTTTTT. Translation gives CASKRDRVEKLFF.

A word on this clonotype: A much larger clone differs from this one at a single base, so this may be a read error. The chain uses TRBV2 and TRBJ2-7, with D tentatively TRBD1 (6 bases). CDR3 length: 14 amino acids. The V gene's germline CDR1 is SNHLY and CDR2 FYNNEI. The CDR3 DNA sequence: TGTGCCAGCAGTTCGAGGACAGCCTCCTACGAGGAGTACTTC. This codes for CASSSRTASYEEYF. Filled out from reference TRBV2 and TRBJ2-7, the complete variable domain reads EPEVTQTPSHQVTQMGQEVILRCVPISNHLYFYWYRQILGQKVEFLVSFYNNEISEKSEIFDDQFSVERPDGSNFTLKIRSTKLEDSAMYFCASSSRTASYEEYFGPGTRLTVT.

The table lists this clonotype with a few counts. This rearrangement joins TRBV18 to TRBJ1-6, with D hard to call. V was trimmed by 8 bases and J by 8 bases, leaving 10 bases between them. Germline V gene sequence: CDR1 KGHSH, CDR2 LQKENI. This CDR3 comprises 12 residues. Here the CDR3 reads CASAESDSPLHF. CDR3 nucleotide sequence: TGTGCCAGCGCAGAAAGCGATTCACCCCTCCACTTT.

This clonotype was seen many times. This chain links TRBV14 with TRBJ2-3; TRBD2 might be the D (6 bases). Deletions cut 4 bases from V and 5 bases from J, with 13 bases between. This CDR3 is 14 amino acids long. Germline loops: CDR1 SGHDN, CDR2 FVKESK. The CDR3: CASSRGGTRDTQYF. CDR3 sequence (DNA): TGTGCCAGCAGCCGGGGAGGTACAAGAGATACGCAGTATTTT.

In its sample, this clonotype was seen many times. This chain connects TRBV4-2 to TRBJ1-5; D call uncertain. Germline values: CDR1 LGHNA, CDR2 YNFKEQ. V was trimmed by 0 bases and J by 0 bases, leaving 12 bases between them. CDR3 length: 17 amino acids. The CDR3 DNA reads TGTGCCAGCAGCCAAGATCGCTCAAGGATTAGCAATCAGCCCCAGCATTTT. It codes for CASSQDRSRISNQPQHF.

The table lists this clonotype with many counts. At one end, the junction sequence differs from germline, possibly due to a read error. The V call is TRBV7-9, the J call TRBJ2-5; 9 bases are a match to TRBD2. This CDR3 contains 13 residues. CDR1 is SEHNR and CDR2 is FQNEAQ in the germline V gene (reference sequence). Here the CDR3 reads CSSSPGTSRDGFF. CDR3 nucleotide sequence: TGTTCCAGCAGCCCTGGGACTAGCCGAGACGGGTTCTTC.

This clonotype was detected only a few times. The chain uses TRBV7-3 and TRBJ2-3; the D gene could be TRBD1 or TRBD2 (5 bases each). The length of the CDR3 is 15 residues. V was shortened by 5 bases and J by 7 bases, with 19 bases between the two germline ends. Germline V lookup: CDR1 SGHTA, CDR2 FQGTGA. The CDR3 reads CASSPRDGLGNTQYF. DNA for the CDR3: TGTGCCAGCAGCCCCCGGGACGGCCTCGGTAATACGCAGTATTTT.

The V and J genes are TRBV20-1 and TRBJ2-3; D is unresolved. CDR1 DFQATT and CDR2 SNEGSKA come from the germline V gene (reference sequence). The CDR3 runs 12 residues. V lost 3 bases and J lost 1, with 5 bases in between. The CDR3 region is CSASRGTDTQYF. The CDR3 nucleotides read TGCAGTGCTAGCCGGGGCACAGATACGCAGTATTTT.

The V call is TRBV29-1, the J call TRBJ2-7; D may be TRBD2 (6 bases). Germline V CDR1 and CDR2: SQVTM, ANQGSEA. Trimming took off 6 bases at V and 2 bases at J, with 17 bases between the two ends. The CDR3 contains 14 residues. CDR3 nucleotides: TGCAGCGTGGATCCTGGGGGGACGACCTACGAGCAGTACTTC. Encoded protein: CSVDPGGTTYEQYF.

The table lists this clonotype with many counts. The CDR3 spells CASSFRVGQGAAGELFF. In nucleotides, the CDR3 is TGTGCCAGCAGCTTCCGGGTTGGACAGGGGGCTGCCGGGGAGCTGTTTTTT. This chain joins TRBV7-2 and TRBJ2-2, with TRBD1 matching 11 bases. The V gene end was trimmed by 3 bases and the J gene end by 6 bases; junction bases not matched to a gene: 9. The germline CDR1 and CDR2 sequences are SGHTA and FQGNSA. There are 17 residues in the CDR3. Full variable domain (rest looked up from reference TRBV7-2 and TRBJ2-2): GAGVSQSPSNKVTEKGKDVELRCDPISGHTALYWYRQSLGQGLEFLIYFQGNSAPDKSGLPSDRFSAERTGGSVSTLTIQRTQQEDSAVYLCASSFRVGQGAAGELFFGEGSRLTVL.

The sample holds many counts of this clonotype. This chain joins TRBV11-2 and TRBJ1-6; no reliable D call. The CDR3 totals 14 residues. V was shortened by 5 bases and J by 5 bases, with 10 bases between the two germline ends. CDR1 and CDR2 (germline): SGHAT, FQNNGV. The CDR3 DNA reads TGTGCCAGCAGCCCAGACGGAAATAATTCACCCCTCCACTTT. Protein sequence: CASSPDGNNSPLHF. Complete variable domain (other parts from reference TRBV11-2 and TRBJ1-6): EAGVAQSPRYKIIEKRQSVAFWCNPISGHATLYWYQQILGQGPKLLIQFQNNGVVDDSQLPKDRFSAERLKGVDSTLKIQPAKLEDSAVYLCASSPDGNNSPLHFGNGTRLTVT.

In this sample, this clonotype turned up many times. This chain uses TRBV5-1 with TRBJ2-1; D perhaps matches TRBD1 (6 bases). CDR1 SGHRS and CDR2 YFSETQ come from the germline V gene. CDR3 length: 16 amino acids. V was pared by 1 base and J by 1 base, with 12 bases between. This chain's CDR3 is CASSLISQGSYNEQFF. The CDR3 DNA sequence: TGCGCCAGCAGCTTGATTTCGCAGGGGTCCTACAATGAGCAGTTCTTC.

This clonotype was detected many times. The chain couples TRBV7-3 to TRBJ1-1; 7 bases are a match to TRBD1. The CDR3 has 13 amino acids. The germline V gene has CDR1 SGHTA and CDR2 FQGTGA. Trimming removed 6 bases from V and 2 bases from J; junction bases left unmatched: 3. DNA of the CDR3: TGTGCCAGCAGTAGGGACAGCAACACTGAAGCTTTCTTT. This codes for CASSRDSNTEAFF. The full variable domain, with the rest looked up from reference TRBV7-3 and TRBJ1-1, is GAGVSQTPSNKVTEKGKYVELRCDPISGHTALYWYRQSLGQGPEFLIYFQGTGAADDSGLPNDRFFAVRPEGSVSTLKIQRTERGDSAVYLCASSRDSNTEAFFGQGTRLTVV.

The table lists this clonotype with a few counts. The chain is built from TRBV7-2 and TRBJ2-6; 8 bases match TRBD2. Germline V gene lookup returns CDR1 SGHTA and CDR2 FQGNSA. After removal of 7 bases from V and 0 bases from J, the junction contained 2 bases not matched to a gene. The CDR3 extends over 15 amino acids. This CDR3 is CASTREGSGANVLTF. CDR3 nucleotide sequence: TGTGCCAGCACCCGGGAGGGCTCTGGGGCCAACGTCCTGACTTTC.